The rows below give T cell receptor beta chains drawn from one sample of a study of blood T cell repertoires in COVID-19. Using immunoSEQ multiplex PCR, the repertoire was profiled, and TCRdb retains in-frame clones only, with some absent. The table includes about half a million clones, around 85% detected once. Sequenced material: peripheral blood. These receptors all stem from a human donor in a cohort sampled during active COVID-19. Each CDR3 is given with its conserved first and last residue. A D gene is named only where the DNA matches it firmly. Some rows mark clone size as missing; the rest say once, few, many or name a class of expanded clone.

D gene	clone size	J gene	V gene	CDR3 protein	CDR3 DNA
TRBD2	NA	TRBJ2-1	TRBV24-1	CATSDYRTSGRKNEQFF	TGTGCCACCAGTGATTATCGGACTAGCGGGAGGAAAAATGAGCAGTTCTTC
TRBD1	NA	TRBJ1-2	TRBV3-1/TRBV3-2	CASSQDLTGLDYGYTF	TGTGCCAGCAGCCAGGACCTGACAGGGCTGGACTATGGCTACACCTTC
TRBD2	once	TRBJ2-5	TRBV5-4	CASSLPIPGGTQYF	TGTGCCAGCAGCTTGCCGATTCCGGGGGGGACCCAGTACTTC
TRBD2	NA	TRBJ2-7	TRBV5-4	CASSSLASGSHEQYF	TGTGCCAGCAGCTCCTTGGCTAGCGGGAGCCACGAGCAGTACTTC
TRBD1	NA	TRBJ1-1	TRBV5-1	CASSLEIRTGGEAFF	TGCGCCAGCAGCTTGGAGATTAGGACAGGGGGTGAAGCTTTCTTT
TRBD1	NA	TRBJ2-1	TRBV3-1/TRBV3-2	CASSQTGTGGRNEQFF	TGTGCCAGCAGCCAAACCGGGACAGGGGGTAGAAATGAGCAGTTCTTC
TRBD2	NA	TRBJ2-3	TRBV5-1	CASSSSGTSGRADTQYF	TGCGCCAGCAGCTCGTCCGGGACTAGCGGGAGAGCAGATACGCAGTATTTT
TRBD1	NA	TRBJ1-5	TRBV30	CAWSVYRGRSNQPQHF	TGTGCCTGGAGTGTATATAGGGGGCGAAGCAATCAGCCCCAGCATTTT
NA	NA	TRBJ1-6	TRBV30	CAWRRDVGGSPLHF	TGTGCCTGGAGACGCGATGTTGGGGGGTCACCCCTCCACTTT
TRBD2	NA	TRBJ2-1	TRBV2	CASSGASGRDPLEQFF	TGTGCCAGCAGTGGGGCTAGCGGGAGGGACCCCTTGGAGCAGTTCTTC
NA	few	TRBJ1-5	TRBV4-3	CASSQDSGGQPQHF	TGCGCCAGCAGCCAAGATTCAGGTGGTCAGCCCCAGCATTTT
NA	few	TRBJ1-1	TRBV19	CASSILGAGGTEAFF	TGTGCCAGTAGTATACTTGGGGCTGGGGGGACTGAAGCTTTCTTT
TRBD2	once	TRBJ2-5	TRBV20-1	CSASQMGGIYQETQYF	TGCAGTGCTAGTCAGATGGGAGGGATCTACCAAGAGACCCAGTACTTC
TRBD2	NA	TRBJ2-3	TRBV9	CASSPLAGVGGDTQYF	TGTGCCAGCAGCCCCCTAGCGGGAGTGGGAGGAGATACACAGTATTTT
NA	NA	TRBJ2-1	TRBV27	CASSLLALRGYNNEQFF	TGTGCCAGCAGTTTATTAGCCCTCCGTGGCTATAACAATGAGCAGTTCTTC
NA	NA	TRBJ1-4	TRBV5-1	CASSLGGGRGNEKLFF	TGCGCCAGCAGCTTGGGCGGGGGTCGAGGTAATGAAAAACTGTTTTTT
NA	NA	TRBJ1-4	TRBV18	CASSPRREFNEKLFF	TGTGCCAGCTCACCTCGAAGAGAATTTAATGAAAAACTGTTTTTT